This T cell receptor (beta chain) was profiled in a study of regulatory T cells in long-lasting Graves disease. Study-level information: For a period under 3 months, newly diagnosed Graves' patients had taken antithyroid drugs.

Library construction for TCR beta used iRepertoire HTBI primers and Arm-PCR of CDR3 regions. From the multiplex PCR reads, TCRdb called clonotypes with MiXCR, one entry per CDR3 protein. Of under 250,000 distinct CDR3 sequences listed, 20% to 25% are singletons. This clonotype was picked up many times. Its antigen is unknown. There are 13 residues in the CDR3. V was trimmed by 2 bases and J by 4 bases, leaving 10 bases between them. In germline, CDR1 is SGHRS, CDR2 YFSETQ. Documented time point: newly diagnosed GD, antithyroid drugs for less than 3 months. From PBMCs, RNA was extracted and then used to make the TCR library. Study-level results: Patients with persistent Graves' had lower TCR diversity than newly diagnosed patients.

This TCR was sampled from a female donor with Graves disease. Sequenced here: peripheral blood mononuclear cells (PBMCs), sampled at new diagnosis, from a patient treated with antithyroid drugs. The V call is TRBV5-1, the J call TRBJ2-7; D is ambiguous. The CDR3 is CASSFTGDYEQYF. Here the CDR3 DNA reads TGCGCCAGCAGCTTCACTGGGGATTACGAGCAGTACTTC.